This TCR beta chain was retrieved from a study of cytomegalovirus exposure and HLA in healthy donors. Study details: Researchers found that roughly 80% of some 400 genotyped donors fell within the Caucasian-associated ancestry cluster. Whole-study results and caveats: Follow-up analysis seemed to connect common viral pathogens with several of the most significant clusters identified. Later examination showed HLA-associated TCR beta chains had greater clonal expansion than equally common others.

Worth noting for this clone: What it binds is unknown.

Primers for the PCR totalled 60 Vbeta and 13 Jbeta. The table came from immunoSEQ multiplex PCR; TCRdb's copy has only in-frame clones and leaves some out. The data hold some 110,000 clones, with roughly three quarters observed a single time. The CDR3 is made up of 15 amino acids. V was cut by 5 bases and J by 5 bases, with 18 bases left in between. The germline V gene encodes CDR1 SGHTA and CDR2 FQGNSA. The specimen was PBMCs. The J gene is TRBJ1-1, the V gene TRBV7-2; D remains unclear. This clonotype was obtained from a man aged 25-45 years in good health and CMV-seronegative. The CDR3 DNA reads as TGTGCCAGCAGCCAGGTCAACTGGGTCGGTACTGAAGCTTTCTTT. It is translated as CASSQVNWVGTEAFF.